This is a list of T cell receptor beta chains from one sample in a study of T cell changes during pregnancy in multiple sclerosis. Here immunoSEQ multiplex PCR was the method, and the copy in TCRdb shows in-frame clones only, minus some. The table includes roughly 49,000 clones, over 85% detected once. The material was CD8+ T cells from peripheral blood mononuclear cells, obtained after pregnancy. Receptor source: a female donor with multiple sclerosis, enrolled in a pregnancy study. Each CDR3 is given with its conserved first and last residue. The D gene is left open where the match is weak. Part of the rows lack a size; the others show once, few, many or a class for expanded clones.

J: TRBJ1-6
V: TRBV11-2
size: NA
D: TRBD1
CDR3: CASSYSTGTASPLHF
DNA: TGTGCCAGCAGCTACTCGACAGGGACGGCTTCACCCCTCCACTTT

J: TRBJ1-1
V: TRBV2
size: NA
D: NA
CDR3: CASSETGTEAFF
DNA: TGTGCCAGCAGTGAAACGGGCACTGAAGCTTTCTTT

J: TRBJ2-7
V: TRBV4-1
size: NA
D: NA
CDR3: CASSQGGDYEQYF
DNA: TGCGCCAGCAGCCAAGGGGGGGACTACGAGCAGTACTTC

J: TRBJ2-1
V: TRBV5-1
size: NA
D: NA
CDR3: CASSPGTEGDEQFF
DNA: TGCGCCAGCAGCCCCGGGACGGAGGGAGATGAGCAGTTCTTC

J: TRBJ2-1
V: TRBV10-3
size: NA
D: TRBD1
CDR3: CAISPTGGRGDEQFF
DNA: TGTGCCATCAGCCCAACAGGGGGGCGCGGAGATGAGCAGTTCTTC

J: TRBJ2-3
V: TRBV7-8
size: NA
D: TRBD2
CDR3: CASSESGAGRGGTDTQYF
DNA: TGTGCCAGCAGCGAGTCCGGGGCGGGGCGGGGGGGCACAGATACGCAGTATTTT

J: TRBJ2-1
V: TRBV7-9
size: NA
D: NA
CDR3: CASSLRDIYEQFF
DNA: TGTGCCAGCAGCTTAAGGGACATCTATGAGCAGTTCTTC

J: TRBJ2-3
V: TRBV6-6
size: NA
D: NA
CDR3: CASCTSDTQYF
DNA: TGTGCCAGCTGTACGAGTGATACGCAGTATTTT

J: TRBJ2-3
V: TRBV6-5
size: NA
D: NA
CDR3: CASIPLGADTQYF
DNA: TGTGCCAGCATTCCCCTGGGCGCAGATACGCAGTATTTT

J: TRBJ1-3
V: TRBV9
size: NA
D: NA
CDR3: CASSLHSSGNTIYF
DNA: TGTGCCAGCAGCCTCCATAGCTCTGGAAACACCATATATTTT

J: TRBJ2-5
V: TRBV5-5
size: NA
D: NA
CDR3: CASSLVFLMRGQETQYF
DNA: TGTGCCAGCAGCTTGGTCTTTCTCATGAGGGGGCAAGAGACCCAGTACTTC

J: TRBJ2-2
V: TRBV9
size: NA
D: TRBD1
CDR3: CASSVPRDRSNTGELFF
DNA: TGTGCCAGCAGCGTCCCCCGGGACAGATCGAACACCGGGGAGCTGTTTTTT

J: TRBJ2-1
V: TRBV2
size: NA
D: TRBD2
CDR3: CASSVTTSGSIDEQFF
DNA: TGTGCCAGCAGTGTTACGACTAGCGGGAGTATTGATGAGCAGTTCTTC

J: TRBJ1-2
V: TRBV7-9
size: NA
D: NA
CDR3: CASSLDFLDGYTF
DNA: TGTGCCAGCAGCCTCGACTTCCTAGATGGCTACACCTTC

J: TRBJ1-1
V: TRBV11-2
size: NA
D: TRBD1
CDR3: CASSLGHRGRNTEAFF
DNA: TGTGCCAGCAGCTTAGGGCACAGGGGGCGGAACACTGAAGCTTTCTTT

J: TRBJ1-1
V: TRBV19
size: NA
D: NA
CDR3: CASIPGGVTEAFF
DNA: TGTGCCAGTATTCCGGGGGGAGTTACTGAAGCTTTCTTT

J: TRBJ1-3
V: TRBV4-1
size: NA
D: NA
CDR3: CASSQDSSGNTIYF
DNA: TGCGCCAGCAGCCAAGATAGCTCTGGAAACACCATATATTTT

J: TRBJ2-7
V: TRBV5-1
size: NA
D: TRBD1
CDR3: CASSLTGQPSYEQYF
DNA: TGCGCCAGCAGCTTGACGGGACAGCCTTCCTACGAGCAGTACTTC

J: TRBJ1-5
V: TRBV23-1
size: NA
D: NA
CDR3: CASSQSYVRARNQPQHF
DNA: TGCGCCAGCAGTCAATCGTATGTCAGGGCCCGCAATCAGCCCCAGCATTTT

J: TRBJ1-5
V: TRBV4-1
size: NA
D: NA
CDR3: CASSQVQGGNQPQHF
DNA: TGCGCCAGCAGCCAAGTACAGGGCGGCAATCAGCCCCAGCATTTT

J: TRBJ2-7
V: TRBV4-1
size: NA
D: TRBD1
CDR3: CASSQGATGVSFRDEQYF
DNA: TGCGCCAGCAGCCAAGGGGCGACAGGGGTTTCCTTTAGAGACGAGCAGTACTTC

J: TRBJ2-7
V: TRBV7-7
size: NA
D: TRBD2
CDR3: CASSLEASGNYEQYF
DNA: TGTGCCAGCAGCTTAGAGGCTAGCGGGAACTACGAGCAGTACTTC

J: TRBJ2-7
V: TRBV27
size: NA
D: NA
CDR3: CASSLFGGDEQYF
DNA: TGTGCCAGCAGTTTATTTGGGGGCGACGAGCAGTACTTC

J: TRBJ2-1
V: TRBV9
size: NA
D: TRBD1
CDR3: CASSVVGQGLSNEQFF
DNA: TGTGCCAGCAGCGTAGTGGGACAGGGTTTGAGCAATGAGCAGTTCTTC

J: TRBJ2-2
V: TRBV19
size: NA
D: NA
CDR3: CASSNVAVAGELFF
DNA: TGTGCCAGTAGTAACGTCGCGGTCGCCGGGGAGCTGTTTTTT

J: TRBJ2-1
V: TRBV29-1
size: once
D: TRBD2
CDR3: CSVRVAGTEQFF
DNA: TGCAGCGTTAGGGTAGCGGGAACAGAGCAGTTCTTC

J: TRBJ1-2
V: TRBV2
size: medium-sized
D: TRBD1
CDR3: CASSELPSGTASYGYTF
DNA: TGTGCCAGCAGTGAGCTACCCTCCGGGACAGCGAGCTATGGCTACACCTTC

J: TRBJ1-2
V: TRBV19
size: NA
D: NA
CDR3: CASSIDPGQDYGYTF
DNA: TGTGCCAGTAGTATAGATCCGGGACAAGACTATGGCTACACCTTC

J: TRBJ2-7
V: TRBV6-1
size: NA
D: TRBD2
CDR3: CASSESGVTSGRAYEQYF
DNA: TGTGCCAGCAGTGAAAGCGGGGTAACTAGCGGGAGAGCCTACGAGCAGTACTTC

J: TRBJ1-2
V: TRBV2
size: NA
D: TRBD1
CDR3: CASRGRTGPGYTF
DNA: TGTGCCAGCAGGGGAAGGACAGGCCCGGGCTACACCTTC

J: TRBJ1-5
V: TRBV6-5
size: NA
D: NA
CDR3: CASSPGGGQPQHF
DNA: TGTGCCAGCAGTCCGGGAGGAGGGCAGCCCCAGCATTTT

J: TRBJ2-7
V: TRBV19
size: NA
D: TRBD1
CDR3: CASSSPRDRSIYEQYF
DNA: TGTGCCAGTAGTAGCCCCCGGGACAGGAGTATCTACGAGCAGTACTTC

J: TRBJ2-3
V: TRBV9
size: NA
D: NA
CDR3: CASSPSGGVTDTQYF
DNA: TGTGCCAGCAGTCCCAGTGGAGGGGTCACAGATACGCAGTATTTT

J: TRBJ1-3
V: TRBV27
size: NA
D: NA
CDR3: CASSLGASSGNTIYF
DNA: TGTGCCAGCAGTTTAGGGGCCTCCTCTGGAAACACCATATATTTT

J: TRBJ1-3
V: TRBV7-8
size: NA
D: NA
CDR3: CASSLAGTRAGNTIYF
DNA: TGTGCCAGCAGCTTAGCGGGCACGAGGGCGGGAAACACCATATATTTT

J: TRBJ2-1
V: TRBV19
size: NA
D: TRBD2
CDR3: CASRDRTSGTQFHEQFF
DNA: TGTGCCAGTAGGGACCGTACTAGCGGAACACAATTTCATGAGCAGTTCTTC

J: TRBJ2-7
V: TRBV4-3
size: once
D: NA
CDR3: CASSQKGRHEQYF
DNA: TGCGCCAGCAGCCAAAAGGGGCGGCACGAGCAGTACTTC

J: TRBJ2-7
V: TRBV27
size: NA
D: NA
CDR3: CASSPNGDRLVGSEQYF
DNA: TGTGCCAGCAGTCCAAACGGGGATAGACTAGTCGGGAGCGAGCAGTACTTC

J: TRBJ2-3
V: TRBV13
size: NA
D: TRBD2
CDR3: CASSLRRASGATDTQYF
DNA: TGTGCCAGCAGCTTACGCCGGGCTAGCGGGGCCACAGATACGCAGTATTTT

J: TRBJ1-2
V: TRBV19
size: NA
D: TRBD1
CDR3: CASKDRGPRNYGYTF
DNA: TGTGCCAGTAAGGACAGGGGGCCGAGAAACTATGGCTACACCTTC

J: TRBJ2-1
V: TRBV6-4
size: NA
D: NA
CDR3: CASSDGTYNEQFF
DNA: TGTGCCAGCAGTGACGGGACATACAATGAGCAGTTCTTC

J: TRBJ2-3
V: TRBV6-4
size: NA
D: TRBD2
CDR3: CASSRTSGSLGDTQYF
DNA: TGTGCCAGCAGTCGGACTAGCGGATCCCTCGGAGATACGCAGTATTTT

J: TRBJ2-2
V: TRBV13
size: NA
D: NA
CDR3: CASRGSWTGELFF
DNA: TGTGCCAGCCGCGGATCTTGGACCGGGGAGCTGTTTTTT

J: TRBJ2-1
V: TRBV7-8
size: NA
D: TRBD2
CDR3: CASSPPGTSKNEQFF
DNA: TGTGCCAGCAGCCCACCCGGGACTAGTAAAAATGAGCAGTTCTTC

J: TRBJ1-1
V: TRBV9
size: few
D: NA
CDR3: CASSFDGAVNTEAFF
DNA: TGTGCCAGCAGCTTCGACGGAGCCGTGAACACTGAAGCTTTCTTT

J: TRBJ2-7
V: TRBV4-1
size: NA
D: NA
CDR3: CASSQAPGYEQYF
DNA: TGCGCCAGCAGCCAAGCACCAGGTTACGAGCAGTACTTC

J: TRBJ2-3
V: TRBV27
size: NA
D: NA
CDR3: CASSPPGDSTDTQYF
DNA: TGTGCCAGCAGTCCCCCGGGAGACTCCACAGATACGCAGTATTTT

J: TRBJ2-7
V: TRBV27
size: NA
D: NA
CDR3: CASSSPRFPSYEQYF
DNA: TGTGCCAGCAGTAGCCCTAGGTTTCCCTCCTACGAGCAGTACTTC

J: TRBJ1-1
V: TRBV5-1
size: NA
D: TRBD1
CDR3: CASSWTGQNTEAFF
DNA: TGCGCCAGCAGCTGGACAGGGCAGAACACTGAAGCTTTCTTT

J: TRBJ1-5
V: TRBV6-1
size: NA
D: NA
CDR3: CASQTNSPHQPQHF
DNA: TGTGCCAGCCAAACGAACAGCCCCCATCAGCCCCAGCATTTT

J: TRBJ1-5
V: TRBV19
size: NA
D: NA
CDR3: CASSIQGPDQPQHF
DNA: TGTGCCAGTAGTATTCAGGGGCCCGATCAGCCCCAGCATTTT

J: TRBJ1-2
V: TRBV2
size: once
D: NA
CDR3: CASISVARGYTF
DNA: TGTGCCAGCATTTCGGTGGCGAGGGGCTACACCTTC

J: TRBJ1-1
V: TRBV6-5
size: NA
D: NA
CDR3: CATSPGVTEAFF
DNA: TGTGCCACCTCCCCAGGGGTCACTGAAGCTTTCTTT